The 24 T cell receptor beta chains below all came from one sample that was sequenced in a study of T-cell reconstitution after alpha-beta-depleted transplantation in children. Unique molecular identifiers were used in preparing the TCRbeta library. Each CDR3 protein is one row after TCRdb ran MiXCR on the PCR reads. Of fewer than 400,000 distinct CDR3 sequences in the sample, around 25% were seen once. Sequenced material: PBMCs, mostly from graft donor cells, taken 180 days after TCRalphabeta/CD19-depleted stem cell transplant. The receptors here all came from a male patient between 5 and 17 years old who had a stem cell transplant for acute lymphoblastic leukemia, so the T cells may come from the graft donor.

V and J are TRBV3-1 and TRBJ2-7, with TRBD2 matching over 11 bases. The V segment lost 10 bases and the J segment 0 bases; nucleotides outside the gene matches: 20. Germline lookup yields CDR1 LGHDT and CDR2 YNNKEL (reference sequence). This CDR3 is 19 amino acids long. CDR3 coding DNA: TGTGCCACCTCCCGGCCGGGACTAGCGGCGGGAGTGGACTCCTACGAGCAGTACTTC. Translated: CATSRPGLAAGVDSYEQYF.

The chain joins TRBV18 to TRBJ2-7, with unresolved D. Germline V gene data show CDR1 as KGHSH and CDR2 as LQKENI. This CDR3 spans 14 amino acids. V gave up 4 bases and J gave up 3 bases, with 13 bases separating them. CDR3 sequence: CASSQGPSGYEQYF. As DNA, the CDR3 is TGTGCCAGCTCACAGGGCCCCTCCGGCTACGAGCAGTACTTC.

The V gene is TRBV9, the J gene TRBJ1-2; D might be TRBD1 (5 bases). The germline gives CDR1 SGDLS, CDR2 YYNGEE. V was pared by 3 bases and J by 3 bases, with 18 bases between. CDR3 length equals 16 residues. The CDR3 protein is CASSDKERGGDYGYTF. The DNA of the CDR3 is TGTGCCAGCAGCGACAAGGAGAGGGGAGGAGACTATGGCTACACCTTC.

The chain uses TRBV6-5 and TRBJ2-2; TRBD2 matches 9 bases. The CDR3 loop spans 15 amino acids. Germline V gene lookup returns CDR1 MNHEY and CDR2 SVGAGI. Trimming cost V 3 bases and J 7 bases; bases outside gene matches: 6. CDR3 bases: TGTGCCAGCAGTTATTTTAGCGGGAGCCTCGGGGAGCTGTTTTTT. It yields the protein CASSYFSGSLGELFF.

In its sample, this clonotype was seen a few times. The genes are TRBV7-9 and TRBJ1-1; TRBD1 agrees at 10 bases. V lost 5 bases, J lost 2 bases, and 8 bases stayed unmatched. The V gene's germline CDR1 is SEHNR and CDR2 FQNEAQ (reference sequence). CDR3 size: 16 residues. The DNA of the CDR3 is TGTGCCAGCAGCAAGACAGGGGGCACGGGAAACACTGAAGCTTTCTTT. Amino acid sequence: CASSKTGGTGNTEAFF.

The V gene is TRBV20-1, the J gene TRBJ1-1; D remains ambiguous. V lost 4 bases to trimming and J lost 11 bases, with 8 bases between them. Germline assignment: CDR1 DFQATT and CDR2 SNEGSKA (reference sequence). The CDR3 contains 9 residues. The CDR3 loop is CSAIFPAFF. The CDR3 DNA reads TGCAGTGCTATTTTTCCGGCTTTCTTT.

This clonotype was seen a handful of times. This chain links TRBV10-3 with TRBJ1-1; D gene ambiguous. Germline V gives CDR1 ENHRY, CDR2 SYGVKD. Trimming cost V 2 bases and J 0 bases, with 10 bases left between them. The CDR3 has 15 residues. The CDR3 bases are TGTGCCATCAGTGAGGGCCCGAAACTGAACACTGAAGCTTTCTTT. Its translation is CAISEGPKLNTEAFF.

The chain links TRBV7-9 to TRBJ1-5, with a possible D match to TRBD1 (5 bases). Per the germline V gene, CDR1 is SEHNR and CDR2 is FQNEAQ (reference sequence). Deletions cut 5 bases from V and 2 bases from J, with 10 bases between. The CDR3 is 14 amino acids. The CDR3 nucleotides read TGTGCCAGCAGCCAAGACAGTGGCAATCAGCCCCAGCATTTT. It codes for CASSQDSGNQPQHF.

The V gene is TRBV29-1, the J gene TRBJ2-7; 7 nucleotides agree with TRBD2. The CDR3 is made up of 15 amino acids. Looked up from germline, CDR1 is SQVTM and CDR2 is ANQGSEA. V lost 8 bases and J lost 0; bases outside the gene matches: 13. As DNA, the CDR3 is TGCAGCTTTTACGGATGGGAGGGCCTCTCCTACGAGCAGTACTTC. Translating it yields CSFYGWEGLSYEQYF.

This clonotype occurred a few times. This rearrangement joins TRBV29-1 to TRBJ2-5; TRBD2 matches at 8 bases. The CDR3 covers 14 residues. Germline lookup yields CDR1 SQVTM and CDR2 ANQGSEA. J was trimmed by 0 bases and V by 6 bases; bases with no gene match: 6. The CDR3: CSVVSGTYQETQYF. The CDR3 DNA reads as TGCAGCGTCGTTAGCGGGACGTACCAAGAGACCCAGTACTTC.

This clonotype has only a few counts. The chain links TRBV28 to TRBJ2-7, with 8 bases that match TRBD1. V gave up 5 bases and J gave up 5 bases; unmatched junction bases: 11. CDR1 and CDR2 (germline): MDHEN, SYDVKM. The CDR3 totals 15 residues. The CDR3 DNA reads TGTGCCAGCAGTCTAACGGGACAGGCAAGACACGAGCAGTACTTC. This codes for CASSLTGQARHEQYF. The full variable domain, completed using reference TRBV28 and TRBJ2-7, is DVKVTQSSRYLVKRTGEKVFLECVQDMDHENMFWYRQDPGLGLRLIYFSYDVKMKEKGDIPEGYSVSREKKERFSLILESASTNQTSMYLCASSLTGQARHEQYFGPGTRLTVT.

Only a few counts were recorded for this clonotype. The genes are TRBV5-1 and TRBJ2-5, with D unresolved. Germline lookup yields CDR1 SGHRS and CDR2 YFSETQ. The V end lost 0 bases, the J end lost 7 bases, and 19 bases lay between the germline ends. There are 16 residues in the CDR3. The CDR3 protein is CASSLEGNGLVGTQYF. The CDR3 DNA sequence: TGCGCCAGCAGCTTGGAAGGGAATGGGTTAGTTGGGACCCAGTACTTC.

The V gene is TRBV29-1, the J gene TRBJ2-5; no clear D. V lost 5 bases, J lost 9 bases, and 19 bases lay in between. CDR1 is SQVTM, CDR2 ANQGSEA, per germline. The CDR3 spans 13 residues. The CDR3 nucleotides read TGCAGCGTTCTCCCGGATGGGGTCAAGGCCCAGTACTTC. It translates to CSVLPDGVKAQYF.

The chain has TRBV7-6 and TRBJ2-1; D is undetermined. This CDR3 has 13 residues. Trimming pared 1 base from V and 6 bases from J, leaving 7 bases between. CDR1 is SGHVS and CDR2 is FNYEAQ in the germline V gene. The CDR3 here is CASSLGNLNEQFF. DNA for the CDR3: TGTGCCAGCAGCTTAGGGAACCTCAATGAGCAGTTCTTC.

The genes are TRBV20-1 and TRBJ1-2, with no clear D. Germline CDR1 is DFQATT and CDR2 is SNEGSKA (reference sequence). The CDR3 is 13 amino acids. Trimming pared 8 bases from V and 2 bases from J, leaving 15 bases between. CDR3 coding DNA: TGCAGTAATGCTAGACCGGGGAACTATGGCTACACCTTC. Amino acid sequence: CSNARPGNYGYTF.

There are a few counts of this clonotype. This chain links TRBV4-1 with TRBJ2-2; a weak D match, TRBD1 (6 bases). This CDR3 comprises 14 residues. Germline V gene lookup returns CDR1 MGHRA and CDR2 YSYEKL. The V end was cut by 1 base, the J end by 6 bases, with 9 bases between. The chain's CDR3 is CASSQVRTAGELFF. The CDR3 DNA reads as TGCGCCAGCAGCCAAGTGCGGACAGCCGGGGAGCTGTTTTTT.

The chain couples TRBV15 to TRBJ2-1; a possible D gene is TRBD2 (6 bases). Germline loops: CDR1 LNHNV, CDR2 YYDKDF (reference sequence). V was shortened by 5 bases and J by 6 bases, with 20 bases between the two germline ends. The CDR3 totals 16 residues. The CDR3 here is CATSSFQRAGSNEQFF. CDR3 coding DNA: TGTGCCACCAGCTCCTTCCAGCGGGCGGGGAGCAATGAGCAGTTCTTC.

The chain recombines TRBV5-1 with TRBJ2-7; 10 bases fit TRBD2. V was pared by 0 bases and J by 0 bases, with 3 bases of the junction left unmatched. Germline V lookup: CDR1 SGHRS, CDR2 YFSETQ. The CDR3 extends over 16 amino acids. The DNA of the CDR3 is TGCGCCAGCAGCTTGGCCGCTAGCGGGAGCTCCTACGAGCAGTACTTC. It is translated as CASSLAASGSSYEQYF. The variable domain in full, with the rest retrieved from reference TRBV5-1 and TRBJ2-7, is KAGVTQTPRYLIKTRGQQVTLSCSPISGHRSVSWYQQTPGQGLQFLFEYFSETQRNKGNFPGRFSGRQFSNSRSEMNVSTLELGDSALYLCASSLAASGSSYEQYFGPGTRLTVT.

This clonotype was counted a few times. CDR3 in DNA: TGCGCCAGTCGGGGGGTAATAGCGGGCCTAGGGACCCAGTACTTC. It specifies CASRGVIAGLGTQYF. This rearrangement joins TRBV5-1 to TRBJ2-5, with TRBD2 matching 7 bases. Germline lookup yields CDR1 SGHRS and CDR2 YFSETQ. The J segment lost 7 bases and the V segment lost 8 bases, leaving 17 bases of the junction unmatched. The CDR3 totals 15 residues.

The rearrangement joins TRBV7-9 to TRBJ1-1; maybe TRBD1 (6 bases). The V end lost 4 bases, the J end lost 3 bases, and 12 bases lay between the germline ends. Germline V lookup: CDR1 SEHNR, CDR2 FQNEAQ (reference sequence). The CDR3 has 14 amino acids. CDR3 bases: TGTGCCAGCAGCTCTCAGGGGAAACACACTGAAGCTTTCTTT. Translated, it gives CASSSQGKHTEAFF.

This clonotype was counted ten times or more. This chain links TRBV5-1 with TRBJ2-7, with TRBD1 as a possible D gene (6 bases). CDR3 length equals 14 residues. CDR1 SGHRS and CDR2 YFSETQ come from the germline V gene. Trimming removed 2 bases at V and 1 base at J, with 10 bases between. The CDR3 DNA reads TGCGCCAGCAGCTTAGGGACAACGTCCTACGAGCAGTACTTC. Its translation is CASSLGTTSYEQYF.

The chain recombines TRBV10-3 with TRBJ2-7; D possibly corresponds to TRBD1 (6 bases). Trimming took 0 bases from V and 4 from J, leaving 22 bases between them. Germline values: CDR1 ENHRY, CDR2 SYGVKD. This CDR3 has 18 residues. CDR3 coding DNA: TGTGCCATCAGTGAGTCACTTGGGCACTCTGGGGGCCCGTACGAGCAGTACTTC. It specifies CAISESLGHSGGPYEQYF.

This clonotype was found a few times. The chain is built from TRBV5-5 and TRBJ1-5; D gene unclear. The germline CDR1 and CDR2 sequences are SGHKS and YYEKEE (reference sequence). V lost 0 bases, J lost 2 bases, and 12 bases lay in between. The CDR3 is made up of 16 amino acids. The CDR3 protein is CASSLASRGGNQPQHF. The DNA of the CDR3 is TGTGCCAGCAGCTTGGCCTCGCGGGGTGGCAATCAGCCCCAGCATTTT.

This clonotype was seen once. The chain carries TRBV7-9 and TRBJ2-1; D is possibly TRBD2 (5 bases). Germline V gene lookup returns CDR1 SEHNR and CDR2 FQNEAQ (reference sequence). With 5 bases removed from V and 3 bases from J, the gap between germline ends came to 14 bases. The CDR3 totals 15 residues. The CDR3 DNA follows: TGTGCCAGCAGCGAAGCTTCGGACTTCTACAATGAGCAGTTCTTC. Amino acid sequence: CASSEASDFYNEQFF.